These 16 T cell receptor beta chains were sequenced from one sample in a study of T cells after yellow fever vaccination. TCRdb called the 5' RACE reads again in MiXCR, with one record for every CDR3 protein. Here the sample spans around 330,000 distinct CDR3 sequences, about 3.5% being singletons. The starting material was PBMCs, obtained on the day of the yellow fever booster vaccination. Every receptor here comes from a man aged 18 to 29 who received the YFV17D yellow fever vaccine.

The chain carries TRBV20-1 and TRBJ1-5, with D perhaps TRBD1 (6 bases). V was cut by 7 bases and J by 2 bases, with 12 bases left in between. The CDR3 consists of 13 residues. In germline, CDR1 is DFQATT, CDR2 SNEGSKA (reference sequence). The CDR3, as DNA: TGCAGTGTGAGGAGGGGGGGCAATCAGCCCCAGCATTTT. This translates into CSVRRGGNQPQHF.

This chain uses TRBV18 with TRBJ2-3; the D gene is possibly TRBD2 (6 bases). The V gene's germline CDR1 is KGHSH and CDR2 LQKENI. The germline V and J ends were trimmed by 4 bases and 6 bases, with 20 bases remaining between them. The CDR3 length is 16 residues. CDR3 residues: CASSRGLGTLLDTQYF. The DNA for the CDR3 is TGTGCCAGCTCACGAGGTTTAGGGACTCTCCTGGATACGCAGTATTTT.

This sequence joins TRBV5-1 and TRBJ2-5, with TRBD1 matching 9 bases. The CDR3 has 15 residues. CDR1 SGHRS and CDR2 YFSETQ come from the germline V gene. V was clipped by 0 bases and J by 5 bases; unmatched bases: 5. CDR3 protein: CASSLAGTGLETQYF. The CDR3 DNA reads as TGCGCCAGCAGCTTGGCCGGGACAGGGCTCGAGACCCAGTACTTC.

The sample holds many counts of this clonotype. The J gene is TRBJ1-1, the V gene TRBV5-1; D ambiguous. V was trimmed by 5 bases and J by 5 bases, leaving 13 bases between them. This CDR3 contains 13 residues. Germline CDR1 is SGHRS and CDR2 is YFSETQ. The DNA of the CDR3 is TGCGCCAGCAGTCCTCGGGGAGGGACTGAAGCTTTCTTT. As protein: CASSPRGGTEAFF.

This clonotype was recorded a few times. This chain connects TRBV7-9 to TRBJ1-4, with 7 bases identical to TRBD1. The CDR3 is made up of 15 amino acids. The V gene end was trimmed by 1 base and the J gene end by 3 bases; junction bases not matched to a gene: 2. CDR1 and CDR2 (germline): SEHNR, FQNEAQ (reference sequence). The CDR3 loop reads CASSLVTGANEKLFF. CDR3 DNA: TGTGCCAGCAGCTTAGTAACAGGGGCTAATGAAAAACTGTTTTTT.

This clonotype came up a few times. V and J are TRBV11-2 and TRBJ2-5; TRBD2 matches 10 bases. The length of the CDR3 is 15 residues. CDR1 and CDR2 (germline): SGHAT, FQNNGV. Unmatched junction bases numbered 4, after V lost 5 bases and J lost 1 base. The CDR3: CASSMGLATQETQYF. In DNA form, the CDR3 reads TGTGCCAGCAGCATGGGACTAGCGACCCAAGAGACCCAGTACTTC.

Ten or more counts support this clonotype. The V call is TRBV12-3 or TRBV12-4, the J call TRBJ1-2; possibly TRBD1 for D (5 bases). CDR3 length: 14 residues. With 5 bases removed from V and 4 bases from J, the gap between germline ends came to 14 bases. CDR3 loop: CASSPRGATYGYTF. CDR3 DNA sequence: TGTGCCAGCAGTCCGCGGGGCGCGACCTATGGCTACACCTTC.

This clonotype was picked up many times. The CDR3 region is CASSRDSYNEQFF. For the CDR3, the DNA is TGCGCCAGCAGCCGGGACTCGTACAATGAGCAGTTCTTC. V is TRBV5-1 and J is TRBJ2-1, with D possibly TRBD2 on 6 matching bases. This CDR3 has 13 amino acids. The germline V gene encodes CDR1 SGHRS and CDR2 YFSETQ. The V end lost 4 bases, the J end lost 4 bases, and 9 bases lay between the germline ends.

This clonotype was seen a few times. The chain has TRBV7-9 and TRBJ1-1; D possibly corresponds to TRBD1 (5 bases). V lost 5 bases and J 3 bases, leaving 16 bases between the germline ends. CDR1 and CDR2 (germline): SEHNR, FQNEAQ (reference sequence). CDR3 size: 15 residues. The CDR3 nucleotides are TGTGCCAGCAGCCCGGAACTCCTGGGGGACACTGAAGCTTTCTTT. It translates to CASSPELLGDTEAFF.

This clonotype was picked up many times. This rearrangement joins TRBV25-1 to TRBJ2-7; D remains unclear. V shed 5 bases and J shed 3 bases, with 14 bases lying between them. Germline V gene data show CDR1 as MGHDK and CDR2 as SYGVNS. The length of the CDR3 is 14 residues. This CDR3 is CASSPQTPHYEQYF. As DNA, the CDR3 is TGTGCCAGCAGTCCACAAACTCCGCACTACGAGCAGTACTTC.

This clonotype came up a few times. In DNA form, the CDR3 reads TGTGCCAGCAGGAAGACTAGCGGGGGTGCAGATACGCAGTATTTT. It codes for CASRKTSGGADTQYF. The chain links TRBV2 to TRBJ2-3, with 12 bases matching TRBD2. J gave up 4 bases and V 6 bases, and 5 bases lay outside the gene matches. The CDR3 is made up of 15 amino acids. Germline V gives CDR1 SNHLY, CDR2 FYNNEI.

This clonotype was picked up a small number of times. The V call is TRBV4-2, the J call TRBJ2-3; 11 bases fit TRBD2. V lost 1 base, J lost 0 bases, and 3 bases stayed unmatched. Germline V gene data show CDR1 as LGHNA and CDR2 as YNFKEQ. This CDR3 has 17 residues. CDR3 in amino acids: CASSQVLAGGSTDTQYF. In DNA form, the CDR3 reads TGTGCCAGCAGCCAAGTTCTAGCGGGGGGTAGCACAGATACGCAGTATTTT.

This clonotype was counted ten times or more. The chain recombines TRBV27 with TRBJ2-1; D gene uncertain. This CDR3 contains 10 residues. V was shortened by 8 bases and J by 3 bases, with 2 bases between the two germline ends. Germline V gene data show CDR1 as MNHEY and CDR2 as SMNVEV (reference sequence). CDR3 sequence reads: CASGYNEQFF. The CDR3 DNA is TGTGCCAGCGGCTACAATGAGCAGTTCTTC.

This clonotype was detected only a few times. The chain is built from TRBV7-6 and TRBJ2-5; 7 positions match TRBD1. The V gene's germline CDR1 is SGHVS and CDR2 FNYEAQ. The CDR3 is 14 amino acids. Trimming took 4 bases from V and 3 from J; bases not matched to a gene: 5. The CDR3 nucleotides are TGTGCCAGCAGCTATACAGGGGAGAAAGAGACCCAGTACTTC. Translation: CASSYTGEKETQYF.

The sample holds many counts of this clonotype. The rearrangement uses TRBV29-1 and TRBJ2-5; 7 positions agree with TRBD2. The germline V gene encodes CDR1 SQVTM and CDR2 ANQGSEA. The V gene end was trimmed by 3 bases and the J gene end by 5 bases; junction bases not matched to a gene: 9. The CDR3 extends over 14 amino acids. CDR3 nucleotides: TGCAGCGTTGATGAGGCGACTAGCATGGAGACCCAGTACTTC. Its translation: CSVDEATSMETQYF.

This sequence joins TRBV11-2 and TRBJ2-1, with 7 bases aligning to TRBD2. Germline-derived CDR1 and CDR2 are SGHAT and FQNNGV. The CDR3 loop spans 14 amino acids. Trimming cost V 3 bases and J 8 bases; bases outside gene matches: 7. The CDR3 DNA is TGTGCCAGCAGCTTTGGCGGGGGAGTCGATGAGCAGTTCTTC. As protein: CASSFGGGVDEQFF.